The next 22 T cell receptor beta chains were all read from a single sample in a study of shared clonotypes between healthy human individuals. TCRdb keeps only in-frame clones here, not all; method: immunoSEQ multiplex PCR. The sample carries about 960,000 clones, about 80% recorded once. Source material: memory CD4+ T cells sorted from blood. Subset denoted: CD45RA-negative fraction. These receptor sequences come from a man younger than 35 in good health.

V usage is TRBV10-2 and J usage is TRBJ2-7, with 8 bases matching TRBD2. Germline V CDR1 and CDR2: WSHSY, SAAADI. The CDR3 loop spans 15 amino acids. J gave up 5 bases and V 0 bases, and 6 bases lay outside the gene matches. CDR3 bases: TGCGCCAGCAGTGAGTCGATTGATAGCGGGGACGAGCAGTACTTC. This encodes CASSESIDSGDEQYF.

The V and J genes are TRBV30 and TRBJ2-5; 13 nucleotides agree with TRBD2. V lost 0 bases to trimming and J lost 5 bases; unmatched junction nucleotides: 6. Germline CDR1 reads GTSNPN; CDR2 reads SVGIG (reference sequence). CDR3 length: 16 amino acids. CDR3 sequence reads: CAWSVPTSGGRETQYF. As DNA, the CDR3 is TGTGCCTGGAGTGTCCCGACTAGCGGGGGGAGGGAGACCCAGTACTTC.

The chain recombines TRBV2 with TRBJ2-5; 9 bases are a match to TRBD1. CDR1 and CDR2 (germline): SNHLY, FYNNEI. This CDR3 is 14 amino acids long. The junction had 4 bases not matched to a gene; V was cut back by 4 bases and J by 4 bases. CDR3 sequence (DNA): TGTGCCAGCAGTGTAGACAGGGGGAGAGAGACCCAGTACTTC. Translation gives CASSVDRGRETQYF.

The CDR3 spells CATYSGVTDTQYF. The CDR3 bases are TGTGCCACCTACAGCGGGGTCACAGATACGCAGTATTTT. The chain is built from TRBV6-1 and TRBJ2-3, with TRBD2 matching over 7 bases. V shed 10 bases and J 2 bases; nucleotides not matched to a gene: 6. CDR1 is MNHNS and CDR2 is SASEGT in the germline V gene. CDR3 length: 13 amino acids.

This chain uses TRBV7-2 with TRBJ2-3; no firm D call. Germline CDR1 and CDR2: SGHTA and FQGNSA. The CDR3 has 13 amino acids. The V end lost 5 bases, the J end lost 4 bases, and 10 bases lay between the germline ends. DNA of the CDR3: TGTGCCAGCAGCATCTCTCGGGCAGATACGCAGTATTTT. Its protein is CASSISRADTQYF.

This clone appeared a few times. The CDR3 DNA reads as TGTGCCAGCTCACTCTCGGACAGCAGAAACACCATATATTTT. Amino acids: CASSLSDSRNTIYF. The rearrangement joins TRBV18 to TRBJ1-3; possibly TRBD1 for D (6 bases). Germline V gene lookup returns CDR1 KGHSH and CDR2 LQKENI. CDR3 length: 14 amino acids. V lost 4 bases, J lost 5 bases, and 12 bases lay in between.

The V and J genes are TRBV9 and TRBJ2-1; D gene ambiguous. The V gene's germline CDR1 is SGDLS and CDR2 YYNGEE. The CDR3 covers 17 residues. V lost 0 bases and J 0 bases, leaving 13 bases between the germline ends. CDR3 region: CASSVAVSHSSYNEQFF. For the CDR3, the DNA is TGTGCCAGCAGCGTAGCGGTCTCCCACAGCTCCTACAATGAGCAGTTCTTC.

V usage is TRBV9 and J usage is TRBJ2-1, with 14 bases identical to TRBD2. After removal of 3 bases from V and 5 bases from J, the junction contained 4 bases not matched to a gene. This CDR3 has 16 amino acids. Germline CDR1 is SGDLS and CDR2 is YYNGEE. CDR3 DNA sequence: TGTGCCAGCAGCGCGGGGGGACTAGCGGGAGACAATGAGCAGTTCTTC. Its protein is CASSAGGLAGDNEQFF.

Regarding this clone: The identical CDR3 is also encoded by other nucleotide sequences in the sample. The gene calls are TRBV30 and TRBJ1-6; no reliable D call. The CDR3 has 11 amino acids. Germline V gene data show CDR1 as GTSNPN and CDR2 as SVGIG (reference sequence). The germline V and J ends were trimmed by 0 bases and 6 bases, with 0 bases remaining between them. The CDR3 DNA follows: TGTGCCTGGAGTGTTAATTCACCCCTCCACTTT. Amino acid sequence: CAWSVNSPLHF.

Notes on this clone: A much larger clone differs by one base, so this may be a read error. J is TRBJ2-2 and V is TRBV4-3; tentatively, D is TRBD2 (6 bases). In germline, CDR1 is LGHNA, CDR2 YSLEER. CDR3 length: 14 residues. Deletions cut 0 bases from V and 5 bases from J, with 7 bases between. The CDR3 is CASSQDRGTGELFF. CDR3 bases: TGCGCCAGCAGCCAAGATCGGGGGACCGGGGAGCTGTTTTTT.

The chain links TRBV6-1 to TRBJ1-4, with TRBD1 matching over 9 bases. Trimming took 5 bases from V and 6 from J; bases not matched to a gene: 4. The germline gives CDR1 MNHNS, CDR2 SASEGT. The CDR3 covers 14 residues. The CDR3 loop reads CASSRTGADEKLFF. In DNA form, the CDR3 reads TGTGCCAGCAGTAGGACAGGGGCGGATGAAAAACTGTTTTTT.

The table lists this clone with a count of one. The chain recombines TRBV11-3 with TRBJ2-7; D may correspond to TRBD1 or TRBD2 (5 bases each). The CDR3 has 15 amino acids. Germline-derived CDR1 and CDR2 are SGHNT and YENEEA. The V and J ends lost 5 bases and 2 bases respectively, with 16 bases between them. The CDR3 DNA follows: TGTGCCAGCAGCAGAAGGGACGGAGCGACCTACGAGCAGTACTTC. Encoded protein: CASSRRDGATYEQYF.

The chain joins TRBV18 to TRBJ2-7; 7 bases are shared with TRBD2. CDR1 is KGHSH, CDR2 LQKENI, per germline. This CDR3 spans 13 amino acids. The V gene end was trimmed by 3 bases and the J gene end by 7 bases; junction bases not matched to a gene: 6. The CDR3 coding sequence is TGTGCCAGCTCACCGGGACTAACGGGGGAGCAGTACTTC. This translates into CASSPGLTGEQYF.

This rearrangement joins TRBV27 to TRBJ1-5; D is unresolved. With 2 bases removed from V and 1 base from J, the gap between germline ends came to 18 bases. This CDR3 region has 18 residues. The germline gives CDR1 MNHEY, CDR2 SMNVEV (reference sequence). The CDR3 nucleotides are TGTGCCAGCAGTTTAGGCGGGTGGACCGGGAACAGCAATCAGCCCCAGCATTTT. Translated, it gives CASSLGGWTGNSNQPQHF.

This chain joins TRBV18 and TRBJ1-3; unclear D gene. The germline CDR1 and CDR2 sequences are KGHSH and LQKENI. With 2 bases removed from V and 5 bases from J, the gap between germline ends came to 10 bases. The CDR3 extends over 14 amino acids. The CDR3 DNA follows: TGTGCCAGCTCACCATATGACTTACGAAACACCATATATTTT. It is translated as CASSPYDLRNTIYF.

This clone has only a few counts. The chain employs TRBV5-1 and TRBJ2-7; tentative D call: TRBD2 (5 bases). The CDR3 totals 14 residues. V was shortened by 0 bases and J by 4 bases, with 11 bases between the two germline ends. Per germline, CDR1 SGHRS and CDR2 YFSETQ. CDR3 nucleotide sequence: TGCGCCAGCAGCTTGGAGTTTCCGGGGTACGAGCAGTACTTC. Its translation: CASSLEFPGYEQYF.

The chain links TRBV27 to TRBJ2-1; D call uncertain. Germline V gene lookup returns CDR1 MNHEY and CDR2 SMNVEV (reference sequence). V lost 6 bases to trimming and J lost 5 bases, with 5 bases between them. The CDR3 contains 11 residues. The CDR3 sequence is CASSHHNEQFF. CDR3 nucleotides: TGTGCCAGCAGCCATCACAATGAGCAGTTCTTC.

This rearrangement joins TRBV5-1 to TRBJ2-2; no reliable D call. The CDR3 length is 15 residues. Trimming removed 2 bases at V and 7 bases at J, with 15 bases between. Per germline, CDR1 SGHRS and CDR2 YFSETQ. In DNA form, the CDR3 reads TGCGCCAGCAGCTTAGGCGGCTCCCAAGGCGGGGAGCTGTTTTTT. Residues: CASSLGGSQGGELFF.

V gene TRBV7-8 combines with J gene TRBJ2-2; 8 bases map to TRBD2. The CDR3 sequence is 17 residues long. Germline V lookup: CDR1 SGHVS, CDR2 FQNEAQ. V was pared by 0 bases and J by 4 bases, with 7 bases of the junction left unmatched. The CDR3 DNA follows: TGTGCCAGCAGCTTAGCTCGCGGGGGGCCAGTCACCGGGGAGCTGTTTTTT. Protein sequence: CASSLARGGPVTGELFF.

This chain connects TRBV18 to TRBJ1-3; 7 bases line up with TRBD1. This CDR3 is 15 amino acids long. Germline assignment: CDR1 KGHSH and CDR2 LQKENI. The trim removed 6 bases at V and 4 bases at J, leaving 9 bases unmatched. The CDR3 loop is CASSLSGGSGNTIYF. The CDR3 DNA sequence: TGTGCCAGCTCGCTATCAGGGGGATCAGGAAACACCATATATTTT.

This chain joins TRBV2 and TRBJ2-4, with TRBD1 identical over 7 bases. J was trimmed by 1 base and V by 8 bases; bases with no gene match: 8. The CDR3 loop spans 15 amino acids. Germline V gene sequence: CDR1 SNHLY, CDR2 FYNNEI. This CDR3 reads CASETGMRAKNIQYF. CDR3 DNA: TGTGCCAGCGAGACAGGGATGAGGGCCAAAAACATTCAGTACTTC.

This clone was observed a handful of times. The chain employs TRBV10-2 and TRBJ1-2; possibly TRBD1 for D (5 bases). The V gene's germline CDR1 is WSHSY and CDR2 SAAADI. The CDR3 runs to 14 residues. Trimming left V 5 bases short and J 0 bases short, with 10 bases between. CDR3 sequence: CASSRQLANYGYTF. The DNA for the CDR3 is TGCGCCAGCAGTCGACAGTTAGCTAACTATGGCTACACCTTC.